The 5 T cell receptor beta chains listed next were all sequenced from one sample in a study of beta chain features in type 1 diabetes. As every portion of the isolated RNA was reverse transcribed, the sequencing read expressed TCRB transcripts. The method was immunoSEQ multiplex PCR; TCRdb's version includes in-frame clones alone and lacks a portion of them. This table has about 320,000 clones, 12% to 15% appearing once. Sample: central memory CD4+ T cells from blood. The receptors originated from a young man in good health.

The CDR3 region has the DNA TGTGCCAGCACCCCTCCCAGATCAGATACGCAGTATTTT. This sequence encodes CASTPPRSDTQYF. This sequence joins TRBV7-8 and TRBJ2-3; D not resolved. Trimming cost V 7 bases and J 4 bases, with 12 bases left between them. The CDR3 has 13 residues. Per germline, CDR1 SGHVS and CDR2 FQNEAQ.

This clone was detected only a few times. V usage is TRBV6-5 and J usage is TRBJ2-5, with 8 positions matching TRBD2. Germline V gives CDR1 MNHEY, CDR2 SVGAGI. V gave up 8 bases and J gave up 8 bases; unmatched junction bases: 16. CDR3 length: 15 residues. CDR3 loop: CASGSPASGGRTQYF. CDR3 nucleotides: TGTGCCAGCGGTTCCCCGGCCAGCGGGGGCCGTACCCAGTACTTC.

The gene calls are TRBV7-2 and TRBJ2-5; D is ambiguous. CDR3 length: 10 residues. Germline loops: CDR1 SGHTA, CDR2 FQGNSA. The V and J ends lost 8 bases and 5 bases respectively, with 6 bases between them. The CDR3 spells CASGRETQYF. DNA of the CDR3: TGTGCCAGCGGCAGGGAGACCCAGTACTTC.

This clone was counted ten times or more. The chain recombines TRBV19 with TRBJ1-2, with unresolved D. CDR3 length: 15 residues. Trimming removed 3 bases from V and 4 bases from J, with 15 bases in between. The germline gives CDR1 LNHDA, CDR2 SQIVND (reference sequence). CDR3 DNA sequence: TGTGCCAGTAGTATGGACGGCTACGCGAGCTATGGCTACACCTTC. Residues: CASSMDGYASYGYTF.

The rearrangement uses TRBV6-5 and TRBJ1-5; 7 bases are shared with TRBD1. The CDR3 spans 14 residues. The V and J ends lost 5 bases and 6 bases, in that order; junction bases with no gene match: 7. CDR1 and CDR2 from the germline V gene are MNHEY and SVGAGI. The CDR3 spells CASSRQGGGQPQHF. The CDR3 region has the DNA TGTGCCAGCAGTCGACAGGGAGGAGGTCAGCCCCAGCATTTT.